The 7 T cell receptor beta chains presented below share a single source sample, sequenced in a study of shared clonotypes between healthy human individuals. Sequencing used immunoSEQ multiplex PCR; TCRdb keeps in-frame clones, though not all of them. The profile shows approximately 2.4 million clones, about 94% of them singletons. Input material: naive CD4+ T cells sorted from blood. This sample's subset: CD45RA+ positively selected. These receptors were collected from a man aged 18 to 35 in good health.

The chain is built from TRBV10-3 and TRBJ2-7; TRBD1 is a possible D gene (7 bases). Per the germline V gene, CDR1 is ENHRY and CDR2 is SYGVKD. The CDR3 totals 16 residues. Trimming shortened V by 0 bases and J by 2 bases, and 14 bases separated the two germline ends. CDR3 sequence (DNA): TGTGCCATCAGTGAGTCAGGCGTCAGGGGGGCCTACGAGCAGTACTTC. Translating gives CAISESGVRGAYEQYF.

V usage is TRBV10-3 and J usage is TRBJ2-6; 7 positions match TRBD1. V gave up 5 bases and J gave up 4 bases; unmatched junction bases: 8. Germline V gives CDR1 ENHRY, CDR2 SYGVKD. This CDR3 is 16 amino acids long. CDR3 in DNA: TGTGCCATCAGTAACCCGACAGGGTCCGGGGCCAACGTCCTGACTTTC. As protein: CAISNPTGSGANVLTF.

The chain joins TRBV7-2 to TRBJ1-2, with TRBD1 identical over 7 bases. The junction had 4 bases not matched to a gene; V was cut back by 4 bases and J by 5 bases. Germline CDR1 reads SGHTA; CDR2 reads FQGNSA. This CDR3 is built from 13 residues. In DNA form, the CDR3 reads TGTGCCAGCAGCTCCCGGGACAGATATGGCTACACCTTC. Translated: CASSSRDRYGYTF.

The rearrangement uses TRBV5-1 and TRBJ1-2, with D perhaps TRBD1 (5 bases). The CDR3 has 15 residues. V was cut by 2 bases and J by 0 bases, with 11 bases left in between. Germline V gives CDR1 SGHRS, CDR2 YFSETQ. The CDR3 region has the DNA TGCGCCAGCAGCTTACCGCGGGGGTCTAACTATGGCTACACCTTC. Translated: CASSLPRGSNYGYTF.

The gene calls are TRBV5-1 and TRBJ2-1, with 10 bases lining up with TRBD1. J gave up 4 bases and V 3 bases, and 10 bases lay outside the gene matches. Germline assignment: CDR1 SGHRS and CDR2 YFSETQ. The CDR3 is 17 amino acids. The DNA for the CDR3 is TGCGCCAGCAGCTGGGGGGCCGGGACAGGGGCTTACAATGAGCAGTTCTTC. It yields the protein CASSWGAGTGAYNEQFF.

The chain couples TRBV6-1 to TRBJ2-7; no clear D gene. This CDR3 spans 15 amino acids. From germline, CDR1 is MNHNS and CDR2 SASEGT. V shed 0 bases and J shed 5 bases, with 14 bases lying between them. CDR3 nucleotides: TGTGCCAGCAGTGAAGCCGGAGTCCCTCGCCACGAGCAGTACTTC. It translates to CASSEAGVPRHEQYF.

The CDR3 DNA is TGTGCCAGCAGCTTATCCTCGAAGAATTCACCCCTCCACTTT. It translates to CASSLSSKNSPLHF. This chain connects TRBV7-6 to TRBJ1-6; no clear D. V was trimmed by 2 bases and J by 7 bases, leaving 9 bases between them. The CDR3 length is 14 residues. Germline V lookup: CDR1 SGHVS, CDR2 FNYEAQ.